The clone carrying this T cell receptor beta chain occurred many times. The V gene's germline CDR1 is DFQATT and CDR2 SNEGSKA (reference sequence). V lost 1 base and J lost 7; bases outside the gene matches: 9. This CDR3 is built from 17 residues. The authors ran a second PCR of 7 to 11 cycles using a sample-barcoded 5' primer and a J-beta primer mix. TCRdb processed the 5' RACE reads anew with MiXCR; each CDR3 protein has one entry. The repertoire has hundreds of thousands of distinct CDR3 sequences, about 30% of them found once; the top ten carry approximately 14%. The data originate from a study of blood T cells in healthy people across ages.

V usage is TRBV20-1 and J usage is TRBJ1-6, with TRBD1 matching 11 bases. The TCR comes from a woman aged 80 or over in good health. Source material: blood. The CDR3 loop reads CSARVAGRTGGNSPLHF. The CDR3 DNA reads as TGCAGTGCTAGAGTCGCCGGCCGGACAGGGGGCAATTCACCCCTCCACTTT.